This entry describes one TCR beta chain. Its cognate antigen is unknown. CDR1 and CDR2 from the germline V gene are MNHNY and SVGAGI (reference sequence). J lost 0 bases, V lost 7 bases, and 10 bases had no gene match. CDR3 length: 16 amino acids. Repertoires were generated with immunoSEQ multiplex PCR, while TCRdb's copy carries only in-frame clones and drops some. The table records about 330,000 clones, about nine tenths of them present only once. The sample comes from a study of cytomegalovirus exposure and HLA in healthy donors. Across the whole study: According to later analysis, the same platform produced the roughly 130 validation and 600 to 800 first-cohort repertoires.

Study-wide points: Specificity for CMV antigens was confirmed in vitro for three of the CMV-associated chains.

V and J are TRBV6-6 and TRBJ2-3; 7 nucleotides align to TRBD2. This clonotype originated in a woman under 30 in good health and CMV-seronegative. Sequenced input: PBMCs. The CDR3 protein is CASIKGRAPSTDTQYF. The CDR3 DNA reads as TGTGCCAGCATCAAGGGGAGGGCGCCTAGCACAGATACGCAGTATTTT.